Listed below are T cell receptor beta chains from one sample, sequenced in a study of cytomegalovirus exposure and HLA in healthy donors. TCRdb's copy holds only in-frame clones and misses some; the assay was immunoSEQ multiplex PCR. The sample records over 90,000 clones, 64% being singletons. Sequenced sample: PBMCs. These receptors were taken from a man in his sixties in good health and CMV-seronegative. Both conserved end residues are trimmed from each CDR3. Fields, in order: CDR3 protein, D gene, V gene. The D gene is left open where the match is weak.

ASSLATGKNYGYT - TRBV7-6
ASSFPSQETQY - TRBV7-9
ASSFSHWGLAGELNTGELF TRBD2 TRBV27
ARSSAGGLNQPQH - TRBV5-3
ASSLSGAGGNYEQY - TRBV5-1
ASSIGPSGSVYNEQF TRBD2 TRBV19
ASSQGQENSPLH - TRBV4-2
ASSRENWETQY - TRBV5-1
ASTPRTGAYEQY TRBD1 TRBV4-2
ASSPPQVPQPQH - TRBV18
ASSQDEGAASTDTQY - TRBV4-1
ASSSGTGGRQPQH TRBD1 TRBV28
SSRRSGGNSYEQY - TRBV7-9
ASSISSGPGQETQY TRBD2 TRBV7-3